This T cell receptor (beta chain) was identified in a study of early T cells in non-severe SARS-CoV-2 infection. The study, taken as a whole, reports: VDJdb matching favored anti-spike CD8 responses, missing private and CD4 specificities.

As for this clonotype: The antigen is undetermined.

Unique molecular identifier tags were affixed to discrete cDNA molecules. Each CDR3 protein is one row after TCRdb ran MiXCR on the 5' RACE reads. The sample lists some 21,000 distinct CDR3 sequences, about 5.2% occurring once. CDR1 PRHDT and CDR2 FYEKMQ come from the germline V gene (reference sequence). This CDR3 contains 18 residues. Germline trimming cut 2 bases from V and 4 bases from J; bases unmatched to any gene: 12. Sequenced: whole blood. This receptor was identified in an adult who was a healthcare worker with PCR-confirmed SARS-CoV-2 infection or an uninfected control (not recorded which). The chain carries TRBV13 and TRBJ2-7; TRBD2 matches at 12 bases. CDR3 DNA: TGTGCCAGCAGCTTAATCTCCCCTACTAGCGGGAGGCGATACGAGCAGTACTTC. Translation gives CASSLISPTSGRRYEQYF.